A single count supports the clone carrying this T cell receptor (beta chain). Its specificity is unknown. Libraries were prepared by immunoSEQ multiplex PCR; TCRdb keeps only in-frame clonotypes and omits some of them. The sample carries around 99,000 clones, 80% to 95% recorded once. These data originate in a study of T cell responses to AZD1222 COVID-19 vaccine. There are 16 residues in the CDR3. The germline V gene has CDR1 LGHDT and CDR2 YNNKEL (reference sequence). Trimming pared 0 bases from V and 4 bases from J, leaving 13 bases between. Points from the study as a whole: All repertoire sampling was performed exclusively after the peak T cell response. The donor cohort was predominantly white British with a female majority, and clonal diversity may have been underestimated. Dominant CD4 TCR responses targeted spike regions 160-218 and 743-854.

The chain carries TRBV3-1 (or the pseudogene TRBV3-2) and TRBJ1-3; a possible D gene is TRBD1 (6 bases). The clonotype was recovered from an adult who received the AZD1222 COVID-19 vaccine. The sequences come from peripheral blood, collected 28 days after the second AZD1222 dose. The CDR3 region is CASSQDQGRGGNTIYF. For the CDR3, the DNA is TGTGCCAGCAGCCAAGATCAGGGGAGGGGCGGAAACACCATATATTTT.